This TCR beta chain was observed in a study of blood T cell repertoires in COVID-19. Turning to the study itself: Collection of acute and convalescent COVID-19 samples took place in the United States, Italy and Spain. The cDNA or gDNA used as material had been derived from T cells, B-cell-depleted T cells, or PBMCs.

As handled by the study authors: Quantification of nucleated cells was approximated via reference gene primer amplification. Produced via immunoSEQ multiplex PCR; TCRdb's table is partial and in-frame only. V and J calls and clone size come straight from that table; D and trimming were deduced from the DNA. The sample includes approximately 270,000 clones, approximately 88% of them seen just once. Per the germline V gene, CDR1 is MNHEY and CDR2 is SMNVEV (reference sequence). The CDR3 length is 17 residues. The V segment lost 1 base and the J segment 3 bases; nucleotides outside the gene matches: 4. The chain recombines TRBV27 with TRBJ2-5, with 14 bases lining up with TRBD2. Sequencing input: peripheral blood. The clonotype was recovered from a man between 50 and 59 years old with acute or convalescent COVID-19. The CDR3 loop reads CASSLFGLAGGKETQYF. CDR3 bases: TGTGCCAGCAGTTTATTCGGACTAGCGGGGGGAAAAGAGACCCAGTACTTC.